Described below is a single TCR beta chain sequence and its context. The antigen remains unidentified. These data come from a study of T-cell memory formation after mild COVID-19. Findings of the study overall: Some responding clones appeared in pre-infection memory, suggesting cross-reactive memory joined.

Trimming stripped 7 bases from V and 2 bases from J, with 14 bases between. The CDR3 totals 14 residues. The V gene's germline CDR1 is SNHLY and CDR2 FYNNEI. MiXCR was run by TCRdb on the 5' RACE reads, yielding one entry per CDR3 protein. This table holds a few hundred thousand distinct CDR3 sequences, 20% to 25% found once. This sequence was found in an adult woman who had mild COVID-19 (a few samples of this study predate the infection). Cell type and time point are not known. The rearrangement joins TRBV2 to TRBJ1-1, with a possible D match to TRBD1 (5 bases). The specimen sequenced was PBMCs or a T cell subset sorted from them (not recorded which). CDR3 sequence reads: CASIEDTLNTEAFF. The CDR3 nucleotides read TGTGCCAGCATCGAGGACACCCTTAACACTGAAGCTTTCTTT. The full variable domain, completed using reference TRBV2 and TRBJ1-1, is EPEVTQTPSHQVTQMGQEVILRCVPISNHLYFYWYRQILGQKVEFLVSFYNNEISEKSEIFDDQFSVERPDGSNFTLKIRSTKLEDSAMYFCASIEDTLNTEAFFGQGTRLTVV.